This TCR beta chain is from a study of molecular identifiers for immune sequencing clone quantification. Study-wide findings and caveats: Barcode collisions between identical TCR molecules could shrink estimates of highly expanded clone sizes.

Construction of naive CD8 libraries employed 20,000 to 1,000,000 sorted cells together with 10%, 30% or 50% RNA. TCRdb reanalysed the PCR reads using MiXCR and keeps one entry per CDR3 protein. Of a few hundred thousand distinct CDR3 sequences listed, roughly a fifth are singletons. This clonotype came up a few times. Its antigen is not known. This TCR was recovered from a human donor in good health. Some libraries in this study had Jurkat cell RNA spiked in. The specimen was naive CD8+ T cells from blood, with Jurkat cell RNA spiked in. Subset in this sample: FACS-sorted CD8+CD4-CCR7+CD45RA+ naive T cells.

The CDR3 nucleotides are TGCGCCAGCAGCCAAGGGACTAGCGGGAGGGCCAGAGCAGATACGCAGTATTTT. This gives the protein CASSQGTSGRARADTQYF. The chain joins TRBV4-1 to TRBJ2-3; 15 nucleotides agree with TRBD2. In germline, CDR1 is MGHRA, CDR2 YSYEKL. J was trimmed by 4 bases and V by 1 base; bases with no gene match: 6. The length of the CDR3 is 18 residues.